This TCR beta chain was sequenced during a study of cytotoxic CD8 clonotypes in ibrutinib-treated CLL. Study in general: When averaged across all of the samples, the counts came to 255,043 productive templates and tens of thousands of productive rearrangements. Study-wide results and limits: Clonality went up at ibrutinib response and then declined back toward baseline at progression. Treatment saw public clonotypes, which were uncommon, either contract or stay stable.

Genomic DNA in a quantity of about 2.1 micrograms was derived from cryopreserved PBMCs for TCR beta libraries. Remarks on this clone: Its matching antigen is unknown.

The CDR3 contains 14 residues. CDR1 MGHDK and CDR2 SYGVNS come from the germline V gene. Trimming removed 1 base from V and 8 bases from J, with 14 bases in between. Libraries were prepared by immunoSEQ multiplex PCR; TCRdb keeps only in-frame clonotypes and omits some of them. The top ten hold under 8.5% of the sample, which has approximately 330,000 clones, roughly 85% seen once. The material sequenced was PBMCs, taken before ibrutinib treatment. The chain employs TRBV25-1 and TRBJ1-2; TRBD1 is a possible D gene (6 bases). The clonotype originates from a human donor with chronic lymphocytic leukemia. CDR3 in amino acids: CASSELSRGGGYTF. For the CDR3, the DNA is TGTGCCAGCAGTGAATTAAGCAGGGGTGGCGGCTACACCTTC.